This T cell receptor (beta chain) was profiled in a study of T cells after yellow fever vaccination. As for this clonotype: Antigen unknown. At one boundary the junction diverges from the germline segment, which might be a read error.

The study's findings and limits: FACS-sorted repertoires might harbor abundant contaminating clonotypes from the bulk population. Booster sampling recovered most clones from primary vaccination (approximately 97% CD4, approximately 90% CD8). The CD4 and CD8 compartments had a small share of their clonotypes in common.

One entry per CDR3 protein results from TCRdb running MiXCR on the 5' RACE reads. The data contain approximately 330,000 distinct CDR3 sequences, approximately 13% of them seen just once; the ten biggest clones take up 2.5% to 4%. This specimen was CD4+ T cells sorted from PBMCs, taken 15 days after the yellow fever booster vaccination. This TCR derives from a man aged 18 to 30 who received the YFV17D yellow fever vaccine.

The CDR3 DNA reads TGTGCCAGCCGTGATTCCGGGGACACTGAAGCTTTCTTT. Amino acid sequence: CASRDSGDTEAFF. The chain employs TRBV2 and TRBJ1-1; D gene unclear. Germline-derived CDR1 and CDR2 are SNHLY and FYNNEI. The CDR3 is 13 residues long. Complete variable domain (other parts from reference TRBV2 and TRBJ1-1): EPEVTQTPSHQVTQMGQEVILRCVPISNHLYFYWYRQILGQKVEFLVSFYNNEISEKSEIFDDQFSVERPDGSNFTLKIRSTKLEDSAMYFCASRDSGDTEAFFGQGTRLTVV.